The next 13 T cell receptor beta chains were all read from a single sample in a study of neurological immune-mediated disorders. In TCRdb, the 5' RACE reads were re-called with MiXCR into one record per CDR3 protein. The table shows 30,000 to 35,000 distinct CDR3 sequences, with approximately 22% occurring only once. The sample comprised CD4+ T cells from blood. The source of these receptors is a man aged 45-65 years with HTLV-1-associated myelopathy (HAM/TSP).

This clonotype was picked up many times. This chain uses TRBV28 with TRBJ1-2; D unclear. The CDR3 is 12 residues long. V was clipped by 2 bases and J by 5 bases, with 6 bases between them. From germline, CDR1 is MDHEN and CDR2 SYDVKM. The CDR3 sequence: CASSLEEYGYTF. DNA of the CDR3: TGTGCCAGCAGTTTAGAGGAATATGGCTACACCTTC.

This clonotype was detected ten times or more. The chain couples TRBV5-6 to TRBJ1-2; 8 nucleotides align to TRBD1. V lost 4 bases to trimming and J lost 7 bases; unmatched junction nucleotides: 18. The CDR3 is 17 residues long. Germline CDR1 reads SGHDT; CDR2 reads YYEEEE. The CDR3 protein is CASSETHGDRRHSGYTF. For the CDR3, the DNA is TGTGCCAGCAGCGAAACCCATGGGGACAGGAGACATTCTGGCTACACCTTC.

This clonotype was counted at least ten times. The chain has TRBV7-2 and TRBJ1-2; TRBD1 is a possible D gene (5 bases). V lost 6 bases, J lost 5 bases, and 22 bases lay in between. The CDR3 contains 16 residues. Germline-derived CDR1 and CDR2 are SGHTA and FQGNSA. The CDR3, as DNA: TGTGCCAGCAGGCAGGGTTTGAGGGACCGCGGGTATGGCTACACCTTC. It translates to CASRQGLRDRGYGYTF.

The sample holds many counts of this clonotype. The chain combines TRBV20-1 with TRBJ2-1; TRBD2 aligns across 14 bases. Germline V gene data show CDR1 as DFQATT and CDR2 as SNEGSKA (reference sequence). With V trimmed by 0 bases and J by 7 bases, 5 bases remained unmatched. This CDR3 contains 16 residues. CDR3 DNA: TGCAGTGCTAGAGATGGGACTAGCGGGAGCGGGAATGAGCAGTTCTTC. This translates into CSARDGTSGSGNEQFF.

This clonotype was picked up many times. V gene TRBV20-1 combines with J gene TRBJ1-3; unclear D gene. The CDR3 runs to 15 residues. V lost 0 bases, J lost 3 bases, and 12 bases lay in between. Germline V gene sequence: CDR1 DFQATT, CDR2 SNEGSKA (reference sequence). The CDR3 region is CSAREGFAVGNTIYF. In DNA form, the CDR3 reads TGCAGTGCTAGAGAGGGGTTTGCGGTTGGAAACACCATATATTTT.

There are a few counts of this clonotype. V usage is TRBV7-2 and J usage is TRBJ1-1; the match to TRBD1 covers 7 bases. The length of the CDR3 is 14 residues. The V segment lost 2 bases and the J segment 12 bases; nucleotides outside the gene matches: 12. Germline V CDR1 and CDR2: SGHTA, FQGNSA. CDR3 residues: CASSLTSGGLNTFF. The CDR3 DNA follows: TGTGCCAGCAGCTTAACCTCAGGGGGTTTGAACACTTTCTTT.

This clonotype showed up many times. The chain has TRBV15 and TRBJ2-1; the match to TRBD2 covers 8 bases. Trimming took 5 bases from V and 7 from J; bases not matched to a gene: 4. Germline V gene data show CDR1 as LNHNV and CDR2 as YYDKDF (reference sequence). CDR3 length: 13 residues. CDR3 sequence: CATSWPSGNEQFF. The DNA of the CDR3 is TGTGCCACCAGCTGGCCTAGCGGGAATGAGCAGTTCTTC.

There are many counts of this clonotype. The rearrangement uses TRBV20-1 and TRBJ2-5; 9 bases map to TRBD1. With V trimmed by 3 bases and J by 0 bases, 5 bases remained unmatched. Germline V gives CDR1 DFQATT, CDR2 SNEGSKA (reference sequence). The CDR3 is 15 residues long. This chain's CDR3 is CSARGQGKHQETQYF. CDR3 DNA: TGCAGTGCTAGGGGACAGGGAAAACACCAAGAGACCCAGTACTTC.

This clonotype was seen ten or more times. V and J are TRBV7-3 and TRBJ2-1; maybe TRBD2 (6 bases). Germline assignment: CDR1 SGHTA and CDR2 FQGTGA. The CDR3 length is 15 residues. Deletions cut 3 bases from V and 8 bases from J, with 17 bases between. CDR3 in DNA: TGTGCCAGCAGCTTTGAGGCGGGAAGAATCGATGAGCAGTTCTTC. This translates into CASSFEAGRIDEQFF.

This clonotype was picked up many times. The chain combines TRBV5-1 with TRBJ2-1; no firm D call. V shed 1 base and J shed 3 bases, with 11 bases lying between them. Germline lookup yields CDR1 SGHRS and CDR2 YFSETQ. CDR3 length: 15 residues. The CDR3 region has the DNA TGCGCCAGCAGCTTGAAGGGTTTCGGCTACAATGAGCAGTTCTTC. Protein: CASSLKGFGYNEQFF.

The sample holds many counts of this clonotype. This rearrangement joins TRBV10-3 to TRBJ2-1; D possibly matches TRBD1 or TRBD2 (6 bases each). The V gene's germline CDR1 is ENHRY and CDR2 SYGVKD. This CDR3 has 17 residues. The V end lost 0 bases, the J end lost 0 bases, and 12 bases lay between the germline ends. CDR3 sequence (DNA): TGTGCCATCAGTGAGTCGGGTGGGGGGCCCTCCTACAATGAGCAGTTCTTC. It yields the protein CAISESGGGPSYNEQFF.

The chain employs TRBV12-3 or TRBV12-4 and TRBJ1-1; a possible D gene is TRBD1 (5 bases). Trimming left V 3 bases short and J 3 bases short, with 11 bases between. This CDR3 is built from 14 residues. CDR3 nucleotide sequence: TGTGCCAGCAGTTTGGGTAGGGGAGACACTGAAGCTTTCTTT. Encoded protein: CASSLGRGDTEAFF.

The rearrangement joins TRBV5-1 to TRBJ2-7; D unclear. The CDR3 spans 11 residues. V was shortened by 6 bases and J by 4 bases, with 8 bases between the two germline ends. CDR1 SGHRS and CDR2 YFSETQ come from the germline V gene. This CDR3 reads CASILAYEQYF. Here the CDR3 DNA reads TGCGCCAGCATCTTAGCATACGAGCAGTACTTC.